The clone carrying this TCR beta chain was seen once. The protocol was immunoSEQ multiplex PCR, while the TCRdb copy is restricted to in-frame clones and leaves out a portion. This sample yields 200,000 to 300,000 clones, of which around 87% are seen a single time; 5.5% to 7.5% belongs to the top ten. The entry originates in a study of blood T cell repertoires in COVID-19. Looked up from germline, CDR1 is SGHAT and CDR2 is FQNNGV. Trimming stripped 3 bases from V and 7 bases from J, with 10 bases between. The CDR3 is 14 amino acids. The chain is built from TRBV11-2 and TRBJ1-6, with a tentative D call TRBD1 (5 bases). The TCR comes from a woman between 65 and 79 years old with active or convalescent COVID-19. Material for sequencing was peripheral blood. The DNA of the CDR3 is TGTGCCAGCAGCTTGTTAGCAGGGAATTCACCCCTCCACTTT. This sequence encodes CASSLLAGNSPLHF.